The T cell receptor (beta chain) under discussion was sequenced for a study of low-dose radiotherapy and immunotherapy resistance in tumors (dated by TCRdb to between 2021 and 2022). Study-level background: In Cohort 1, 0.5 Gy per fraction was delivered every 2 weeks, and a total PTV dose of 6.5 Gy was prescribed. In Cohort 2, 1 Gy per fraction was delivered every two weeks, for a total of 13 Gy over 26 weeks. Nivolumab and ipilimumab were both given intravenously, with nivolumab at a 240 mg flat dose every two weeks and ipilimumab at 1 mg/kg every six weeks. Cyclophosphamide 200 mg/m2 was administered intravenously every two weeks, one day before each radiation and immunotherapy administration. Starting on cycle 1 day 1, patients took 300 mg of aspirin by mouth once a day for four cycles. The trial did not randomize participants into treatment groups. Eight patients were included in the translational analysis: three from the first dose cohort and the first five from the second dose cohort.

Trimming takes 11 bases off V and 9 bases off J; junction bases not matched to a gene: 10. The cysteine opens and the phenylalanine closes a CDR3 of 12 amino acids. Only the CDR3 region is kept as DNA, spanning 36 bases read in frame from base 1. According to the germline V gene, CDR1 reads WSHSY and CDR2 reads SAAADI. To make first-strand cDNA, Superscript III was used along with a set of TRAV- and TRBV-specific primers so that both the TCRalpha and TCRbeta chains were covered. TCRs were amplified for approximately 20 PCR cycles with Phusion, using a constant-region primer paired with the adapter attached to the V primers. The MessageAmp II aRNA Amplification Kit was used to amplify the isolated mRNA, with in vitro transcription run for more than 15 hours at 37 degrees C. The Dynabeads mRNA DIRECT Purification Kit was used to isolate mRNA for TCR sequencing. Indexed Illumina adapters were added in a second approximately 25-cycle Phusion PCR, and the resulting products were purified with AMPure XP beads. Deep sequencing of TCRalpha and TCRbeta libraries was performed on an Illumina MiniSeq instrument. On the study's bioinformatics: Custom Perl scripts pooled TCR sequences encoding the same protein, removed out-of-frame sequences and computed each clonotype's abundance. The analysis excluded TCR sequences that were supported by just one read. The metrics used to describe the repertoires included Shannon entropy, Gini index, clonality, richness, and the frequency of TCRs shared between repertoires. TCRdb trimmed public reads at Q25 via fastp, called clones via MiXCR and kept in-frame beta chains. Each entry is one CDR3 protein sequence, shown with its most common DNA and genes. The V and J calls follow TCRdb's processing rather than the paper's. The sample has 80,000 to 95,000 distinct CDR3 sequences on record, 8% to 10% of them singletons. Approximately 0.98% of the sample belongs to the ten largest clones.

The sample's time point label, in plain terms: before trial treatment. Donors were enrolled in RACIN, a single-arm phase I dose-escalation trial combining nivolumab, ipilimumab, aspirin, low-dose cyclophosphamide and low-dose radiotherapy. Eligible patients had advanced, TIL-negative solid tumors. This clonotype was seen many times. Its antigen target is currently unknown. No clone much larger than this one lies a single base away; base qualities are absent. The sample here was PBMCs, taken before treatment. This sequence originates from a male donor with prostate cancer. The chain links TRBV10-2 with TRBJ2-1; 7 bases in the middle match TRBD2. The CDR3 amino acid sequence is: CAGAGTKSEQFF. The DNA sequence is given as TGCGCCGGAGCCGGGACTAAGAGTGAGCAGTTCTTC.